Here is one T cell receptor (beta chain) with its context. CDR1 and CDR2 from the germline V gene are KGHSH and LQKENI. The CDR3 is 13 amino acids. Losses at the gene ends were 6 bases for V and 5 bases for J; bases not matched to a gene: 6. The data originate from a study of T cell responses to AZD1222 COVID-19 vaccine. Method: immunoSEQ multiplex PCR; TCRdb's copy keeps in-frame clones and lacks some. The table includes 90,000 to 150,000 clones, about 85% detected once. This TCR derives from an adult in good health. Material: peripheral blood, obtained on day 0 of AZD1222 vaccination. This chain connects TRBV18 to TRBJ2-5; 7 nucleotides line up with TRBD1. The CDR3 coding sequence is TGTGCCAGCTCCCCGACAGGGTTGGAGACCCAGTACTTC. Its protein product is CASSPTGLETQYF.